This TCR beta chain stems from a study of cytomegalovirus exposure and HLA in healthy donors. J lost 3 bases, V lost 5 bases, and 7 bases had no gene match. The CDR3 length is 16 residues. Germline V gene data show CDR1 as MNHNY and CDR2 as SVGAGI (reference sequence). General study points: Sequencing artifact likely explains a cluster of highly shared sequence variants.

Vbeta (60) and Jbeta (13) primers were used in the PCR. Some clones are missing from TCRdb's copy, which holds only in-frame ones; the method was immunoSEQ multiplex PCR. The sample's table shows 55,000 to 70,000 clones. On this clone itself: The antigen remains unidentified.

This receptor was obtained from a female donor in good health and CMV-seropositive. Sequencing was performed on PBMCs. The V gene is TRBV6-6, the J gene TRBJ1-4; 9 nucleotides line up with TRBD1. The DNA for the CDR3 is TGTGCCAGCAGTCCGCCGGGACAGGGAGCTAATGAAAAACTGTTTTTT. Translated: CASSPPGQGANEKLFF.